Sequencing of this T cell receptor beta chain was carried out in a study of blood T cells in healthy people across ages. Sample donors were healthy Caucasian individuals that came from Russia, aged roughly 6 to 100. Extraction yielded at least 6 micrograms of total RNA per sample. Study-wide findings and caveats: TCR beta diversity per million T cells fell roughly linearly with age.

Concerning this clonotype itself: Its cognate antigen is unknown.

The second PCR ran about 6 to 12 cycles with a sample-barcoded 5' primer and J-beta primers. Per sample, CDR3-containing paired-end reads numbered at least 3 million. TCRdb passed the 5' RACE reads through MiXCR, listing each CDR3 protein once. Of about 1.8 million distinct CDR3 sequences in the sample, roughly 49% are singletons; the top ten hold 2.1%. Per the germline V gene, CDR1 is SGHNT and CDR2 is YENEEA. The CDR3 length is 15 residues. V was shortened by 8 bases and J by 5 bases, with 22 bases between the two germline ends. This sequence joins TRBV11-3 and TRBJ2-7; D gene unclear. The sample was blood. This TCR was recovered from a woman in her forties in good health. In nucleotides, the CDR3 is TGTGCCAGCCGGGCAGATAGAAGCGTTGCGGACGAGCAGTACTTC. Translation: CASRADRSVADEQYF.